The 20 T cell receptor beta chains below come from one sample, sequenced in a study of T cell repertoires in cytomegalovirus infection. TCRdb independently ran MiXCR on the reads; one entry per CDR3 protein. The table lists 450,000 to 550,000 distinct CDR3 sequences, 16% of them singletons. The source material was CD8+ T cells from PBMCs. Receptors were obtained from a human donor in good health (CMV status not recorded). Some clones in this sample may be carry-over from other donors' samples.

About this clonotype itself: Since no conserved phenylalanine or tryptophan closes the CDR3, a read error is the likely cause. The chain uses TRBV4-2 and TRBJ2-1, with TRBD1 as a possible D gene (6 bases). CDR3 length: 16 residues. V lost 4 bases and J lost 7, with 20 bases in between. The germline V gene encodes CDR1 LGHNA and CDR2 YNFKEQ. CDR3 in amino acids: CASSPERGFVNNEQFL. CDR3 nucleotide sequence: TGTGCCAGCAGCCCAGAGAGGGGGTTCGTGAATAATGAGCAGTTCTTA.

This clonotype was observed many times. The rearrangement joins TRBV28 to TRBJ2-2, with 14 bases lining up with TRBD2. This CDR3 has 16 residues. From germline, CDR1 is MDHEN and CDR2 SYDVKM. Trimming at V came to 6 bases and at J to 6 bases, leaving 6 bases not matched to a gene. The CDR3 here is CASSRPGLAGAGELFF. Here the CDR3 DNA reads TGTGCCAGCAGCCGCCCGGGACTAGCGGGAGCCGGGGAGCTGTTTTTT.

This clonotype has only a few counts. DNA for the CDR3: TGTGCCAGCAGTTTGTCGGGGGGGCACTACGAGCAGTACTTC. Encoded protein: CASSLSGGHYEQYF. The rearrangement joins TRBV12-3 or TRBV12-4 to TRBJ2-7; TRBD2 matches at 8 bases. The CDR3 spans 14 residues. V was pared by 3 bases and J by 3 bases, with 4 bases of the junction left unmatched.

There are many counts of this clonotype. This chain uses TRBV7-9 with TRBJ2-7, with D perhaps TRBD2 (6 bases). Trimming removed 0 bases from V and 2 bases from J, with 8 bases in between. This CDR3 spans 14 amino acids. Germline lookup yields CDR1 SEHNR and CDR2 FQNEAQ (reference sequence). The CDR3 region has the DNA TGTGCCAGCAGCTTAGCAACGGGAGCCTACGAGCAGTACTTC. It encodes CASSLATGAYEQYF.

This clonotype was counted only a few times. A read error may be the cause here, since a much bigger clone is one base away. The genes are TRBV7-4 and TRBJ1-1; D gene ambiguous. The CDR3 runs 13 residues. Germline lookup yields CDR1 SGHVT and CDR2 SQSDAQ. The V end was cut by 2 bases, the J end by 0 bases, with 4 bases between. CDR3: CASSLMVNTEAFF. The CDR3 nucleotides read TGTGCCAGCAGCTTAATGGTGAACACTGAAGCTTTCTTT.

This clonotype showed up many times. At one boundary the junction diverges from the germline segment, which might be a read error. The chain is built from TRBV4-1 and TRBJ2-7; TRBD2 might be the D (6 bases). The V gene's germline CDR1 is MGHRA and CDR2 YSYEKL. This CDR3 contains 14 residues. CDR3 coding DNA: TGTGCCAGCAGTCAAGGTAGCGGCAGCTACGAGCAGTACTTC. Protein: CASSQGSGSYEQYF.

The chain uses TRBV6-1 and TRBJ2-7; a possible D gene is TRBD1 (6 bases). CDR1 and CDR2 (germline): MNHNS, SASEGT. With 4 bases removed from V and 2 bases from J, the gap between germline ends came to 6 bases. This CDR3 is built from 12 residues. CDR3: CASSGGPYEQYF. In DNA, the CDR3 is TGTGCCAGCAGTGGGGGGCCCTACGAGCAGTACTTC.

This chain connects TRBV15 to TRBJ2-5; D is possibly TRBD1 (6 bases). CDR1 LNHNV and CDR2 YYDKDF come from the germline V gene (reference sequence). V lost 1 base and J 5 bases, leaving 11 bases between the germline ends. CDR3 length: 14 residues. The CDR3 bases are TGTGCCACCAGCAGAGGCAGGGGTTGGGAGACCCAGTACTTC. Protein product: CATSRGRGWETQYF.

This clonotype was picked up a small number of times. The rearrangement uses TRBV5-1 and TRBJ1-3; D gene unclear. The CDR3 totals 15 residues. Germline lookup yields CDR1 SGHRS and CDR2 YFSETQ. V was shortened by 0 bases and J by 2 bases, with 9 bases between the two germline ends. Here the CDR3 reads CASSLVPAAGNTIYF. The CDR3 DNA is TGCGCCAGCAGCTTGGTTCCAGCCGCTGGAAACACCATATATTTT.

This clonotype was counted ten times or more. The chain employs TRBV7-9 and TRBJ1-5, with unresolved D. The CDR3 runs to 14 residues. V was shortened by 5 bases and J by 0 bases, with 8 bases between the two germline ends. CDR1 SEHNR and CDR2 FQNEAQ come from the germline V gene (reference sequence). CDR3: CASSREYSNQPQHF. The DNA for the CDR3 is TGTGCCAGCAGCCGCGAATATAGCAATCAGCCCCAGCATTTT.

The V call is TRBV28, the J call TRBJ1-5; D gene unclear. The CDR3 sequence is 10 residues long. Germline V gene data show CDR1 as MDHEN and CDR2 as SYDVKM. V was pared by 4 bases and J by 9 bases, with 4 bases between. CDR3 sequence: CASSSGPQHF. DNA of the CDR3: TGTGCCAGCAGTTCTGGGCCCCAGCATTTT. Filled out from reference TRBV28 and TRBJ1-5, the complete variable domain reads DVKVTQSSRYLVKRTGEKVFLECVQDMDHENMFWYRQDPGLGLRLIYFSYDVKMKEKGDIPEGYSVSREKKERFSLILESASTNQTSMYLCASSSGPQHFGDGTRLSIL.

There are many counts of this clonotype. CDR3 in DNA: TGTGCCAGCAGTTACGGGGGACAGGGGACCCAAGAGACCCAGTACTTC. This sequence encodes CASSYGGQGTQETQYF. This chain connects TRBV6-6 to TRBJ2-5; TRBD1 matches at 10 bases. J gave up 1 base and V 2 bases, and 4 bases lay outside the gene matches. The CDR3 totals 16 residues. Germline V gene sequence: CDR1 MNHNY, CDR2 SVGAGI (reference sequence).

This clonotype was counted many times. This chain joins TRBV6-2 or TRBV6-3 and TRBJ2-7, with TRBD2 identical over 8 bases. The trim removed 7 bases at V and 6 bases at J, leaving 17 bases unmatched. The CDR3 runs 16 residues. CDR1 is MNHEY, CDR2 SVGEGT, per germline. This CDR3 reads CASTLGASGPKGEQYF. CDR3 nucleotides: TGTGCCAGCACTCTAGGGGCTAGCGGGCCAAAGGGCGAGCAGTACTTC.

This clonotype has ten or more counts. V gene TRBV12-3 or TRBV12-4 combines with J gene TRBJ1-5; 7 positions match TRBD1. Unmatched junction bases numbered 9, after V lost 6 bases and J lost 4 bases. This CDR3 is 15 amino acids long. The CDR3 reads CASSPTGEGNQPQHF. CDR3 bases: TGTGCCAGCAGCCCTACAGGGGAAGGAAATCAGCCCCAGCATTTT.

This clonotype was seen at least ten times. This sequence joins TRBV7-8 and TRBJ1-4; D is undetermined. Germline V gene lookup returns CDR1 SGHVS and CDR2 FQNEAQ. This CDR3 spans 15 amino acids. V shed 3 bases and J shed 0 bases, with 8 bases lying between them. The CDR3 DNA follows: TGTGCCAGCAGCTTCTACCATGCAACTAATGAAAAACTGTTTTTT. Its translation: CASSFYHATNEKLFF.

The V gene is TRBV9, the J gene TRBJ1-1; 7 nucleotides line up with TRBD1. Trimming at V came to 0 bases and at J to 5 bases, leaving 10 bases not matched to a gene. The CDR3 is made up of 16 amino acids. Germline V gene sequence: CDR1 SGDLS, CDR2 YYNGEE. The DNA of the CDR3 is TGTGCCAGCAGCGTAGACATTTTGACAGGGAAGACTGAAGCTTTCTTT. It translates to CASSVDILTGKTEAFF.

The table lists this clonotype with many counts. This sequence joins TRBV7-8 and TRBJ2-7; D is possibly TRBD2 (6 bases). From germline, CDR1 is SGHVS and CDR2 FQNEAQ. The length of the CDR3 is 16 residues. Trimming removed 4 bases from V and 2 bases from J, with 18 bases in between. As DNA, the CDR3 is TGTGCCAGCAGCTCAACGGGACTTCGGGTAGCCTACGAGCAGTACTTC. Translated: CASSSTGLRVAYEQYF.

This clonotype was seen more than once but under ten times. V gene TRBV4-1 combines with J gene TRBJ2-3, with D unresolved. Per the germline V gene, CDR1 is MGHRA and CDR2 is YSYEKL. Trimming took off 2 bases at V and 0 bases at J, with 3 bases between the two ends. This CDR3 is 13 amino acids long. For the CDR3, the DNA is TGCGCCAGCAGCCAATATAGCACAGATACGCAGTATTTT. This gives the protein CASSQYSTDTQYF.

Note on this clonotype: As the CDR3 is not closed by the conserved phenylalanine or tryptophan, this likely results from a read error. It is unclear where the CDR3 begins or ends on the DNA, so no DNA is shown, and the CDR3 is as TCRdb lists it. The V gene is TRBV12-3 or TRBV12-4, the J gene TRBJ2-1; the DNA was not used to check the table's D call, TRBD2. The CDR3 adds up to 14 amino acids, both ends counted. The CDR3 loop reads CASRSGLLYNEQLL.

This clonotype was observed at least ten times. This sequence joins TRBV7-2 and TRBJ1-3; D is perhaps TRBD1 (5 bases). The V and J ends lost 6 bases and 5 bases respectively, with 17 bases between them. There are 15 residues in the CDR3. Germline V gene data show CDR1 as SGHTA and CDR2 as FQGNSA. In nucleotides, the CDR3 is TGTGCCAGCAGGGGACCCGGGAGGGGAAGAAACACCATATATTTT. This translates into CASRGPGRGRNTIYF.